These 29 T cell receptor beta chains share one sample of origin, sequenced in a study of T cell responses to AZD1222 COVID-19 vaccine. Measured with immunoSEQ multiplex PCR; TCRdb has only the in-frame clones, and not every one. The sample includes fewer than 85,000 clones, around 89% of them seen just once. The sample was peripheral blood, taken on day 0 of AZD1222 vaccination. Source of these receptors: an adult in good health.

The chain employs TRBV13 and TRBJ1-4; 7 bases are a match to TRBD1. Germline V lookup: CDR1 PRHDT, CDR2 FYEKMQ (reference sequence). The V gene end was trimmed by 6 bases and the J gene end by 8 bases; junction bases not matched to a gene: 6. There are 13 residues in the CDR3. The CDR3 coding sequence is TGTGCCAGCAGTCAGGGGGGAATGGAAAAACTGTTTTTT. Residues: CASSQGGMEKLFF.

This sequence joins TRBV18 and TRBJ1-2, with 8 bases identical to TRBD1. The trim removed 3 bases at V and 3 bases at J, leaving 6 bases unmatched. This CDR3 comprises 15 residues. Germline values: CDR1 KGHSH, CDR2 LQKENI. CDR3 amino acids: CASSPGQGIYYGYTF. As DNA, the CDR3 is TGTGCCAGCTCACCCGGACAGGGTATTTACTATGGCTACACCTTC.

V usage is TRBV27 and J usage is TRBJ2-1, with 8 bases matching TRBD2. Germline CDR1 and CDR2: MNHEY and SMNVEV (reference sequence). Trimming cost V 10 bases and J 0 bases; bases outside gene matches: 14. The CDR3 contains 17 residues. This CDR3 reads CAIKRSGSINSYNEQFF. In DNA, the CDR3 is TGTGCCATAAAGAGGAGCGGGAGTATTAACTCCTACAATGAGCAGTTCTTC.

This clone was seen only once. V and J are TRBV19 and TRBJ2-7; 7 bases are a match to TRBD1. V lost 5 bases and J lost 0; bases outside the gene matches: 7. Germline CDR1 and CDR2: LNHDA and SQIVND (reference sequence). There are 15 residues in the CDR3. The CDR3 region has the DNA TGTGCCAGTAGTGAAGGGGGCGGTATCTCCTACGAGCAGTACTTC. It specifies CASSEGGGISYEQYF.

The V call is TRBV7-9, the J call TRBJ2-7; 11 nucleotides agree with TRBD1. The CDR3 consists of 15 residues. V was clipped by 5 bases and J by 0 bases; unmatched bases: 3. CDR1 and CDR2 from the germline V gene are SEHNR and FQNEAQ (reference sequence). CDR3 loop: CASSPGTGGSYEQYF. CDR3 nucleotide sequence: TGTGCCAGCAGCCCCGGGACAGGGGGCTCCTACGAGCAGTACTTC.

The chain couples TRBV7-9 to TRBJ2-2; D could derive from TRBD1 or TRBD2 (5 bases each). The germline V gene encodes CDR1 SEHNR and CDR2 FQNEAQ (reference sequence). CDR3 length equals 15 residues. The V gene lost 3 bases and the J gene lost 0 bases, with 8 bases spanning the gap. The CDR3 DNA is TGTGCCAGCAGCTTTGGGGGAACGAACACCGGGGAGCTGTTTTTT. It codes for CASSFGGTNTGELFF. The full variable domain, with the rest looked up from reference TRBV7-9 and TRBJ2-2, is DTGVSQNPRHKITKRGQNVTFRCDPISEHNRLYWYRQTLGQGPEFLTYFQNEAQLEKSRLLSDRFSAERPKGSFSTLEIQRTEQGDSAMYLCASSFGGTNTGELFFGEGSRLTVL.

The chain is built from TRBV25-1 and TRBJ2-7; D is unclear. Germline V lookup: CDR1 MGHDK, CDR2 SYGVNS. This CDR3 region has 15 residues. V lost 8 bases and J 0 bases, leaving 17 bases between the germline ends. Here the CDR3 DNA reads TGTGCCAGCCATAACGGAGAGGAGACCTCCTACGAGCAGTACTTC. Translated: CASHNGEETSYEQYF.

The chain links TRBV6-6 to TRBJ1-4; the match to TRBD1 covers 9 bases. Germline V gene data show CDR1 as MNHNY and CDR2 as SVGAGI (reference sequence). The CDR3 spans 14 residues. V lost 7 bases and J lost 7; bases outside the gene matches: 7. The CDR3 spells CASTQQGAGEKLFF. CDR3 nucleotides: TGTGCCAGCACCCAACAGGGGGCGGGTGAAAAACTGTTTTTT.

The CDR3 DNA reads as TGTGCCACCAGTGACGGAGCCATCTACGAGCAGTACTTC. This translates into CATSDGAIYEQYF. The chain links TRBV24-1 to TRBJ2-7, with D unclear. The CDR3 loop spans 13 amino acids. V was trimmed by 4 bases and J by 3 bases, leaving 9 bases between them. Germline assignment: CDR1 KGHDR and CDR2 SFDVKD.

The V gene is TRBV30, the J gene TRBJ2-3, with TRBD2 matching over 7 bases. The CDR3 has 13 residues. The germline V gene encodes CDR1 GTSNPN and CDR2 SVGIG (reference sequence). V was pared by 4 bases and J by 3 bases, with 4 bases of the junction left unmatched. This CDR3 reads CAWKERGTDTQYF. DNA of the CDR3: TGTGCCTGGAAGGAGCGGGGTACAGATACGCAGTATTTT.

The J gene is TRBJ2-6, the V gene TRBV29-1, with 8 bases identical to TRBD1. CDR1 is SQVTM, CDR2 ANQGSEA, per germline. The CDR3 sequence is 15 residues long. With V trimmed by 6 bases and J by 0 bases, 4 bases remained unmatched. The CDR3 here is CSVRDRNSGANVLTF. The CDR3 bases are TGCAGCGTGCGGGACAGGAACTCTGGGGCCAACGTCCTGACTTTC.

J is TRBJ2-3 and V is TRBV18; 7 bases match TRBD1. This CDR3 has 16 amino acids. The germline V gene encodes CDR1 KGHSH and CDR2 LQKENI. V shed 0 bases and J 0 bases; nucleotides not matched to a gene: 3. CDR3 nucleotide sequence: TGTGCCAGCTCACCACCGGGGACAGCTAGCACAGATACGCAGTATTTT. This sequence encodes CASSPPGTASTDTQYF.

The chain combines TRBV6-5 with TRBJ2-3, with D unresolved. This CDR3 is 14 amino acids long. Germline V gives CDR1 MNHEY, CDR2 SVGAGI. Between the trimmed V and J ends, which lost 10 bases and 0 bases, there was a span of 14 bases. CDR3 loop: CATPGGHSTDTQYF. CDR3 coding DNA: TGTGCCACACCCGGTGGGCACAGCACAGATACGCAGTATTTT.

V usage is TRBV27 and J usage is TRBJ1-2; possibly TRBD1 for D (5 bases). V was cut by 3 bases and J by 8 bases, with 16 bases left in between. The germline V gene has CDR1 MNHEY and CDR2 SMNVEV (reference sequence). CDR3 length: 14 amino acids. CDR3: CASSFSGPSLGYTF. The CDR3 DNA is TGTGCCAGCAGTTTCTCAGGGCCGTCTTTAGGCTACACCTTC.

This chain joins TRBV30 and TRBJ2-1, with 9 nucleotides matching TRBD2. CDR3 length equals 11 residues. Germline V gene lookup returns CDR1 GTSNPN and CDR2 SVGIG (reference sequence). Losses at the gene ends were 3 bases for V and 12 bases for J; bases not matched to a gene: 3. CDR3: CAWRGTSRQFF. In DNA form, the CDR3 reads TGTGCCTGGAGGGGGACTAGCCGGCAGTTCTTC.

The CDR3 here is CATSDGQGNTYNEQFF. The CDR3 nucleotides read TGTGCCACCAGTGATGGACAGGGTAATACCTACAATGAGCAGTTCTTC. The chain uses TRBV24-1 and TRBJ2-1; 8 bases are shared with TRBD1. The CDR3 sequence is 16 residues long. J was trimmed by 2 bases and V by 3 bases; bases with no gene match: 5. The germline CDR1 and CDR2 sequences are KGHDR and SFDVKD.

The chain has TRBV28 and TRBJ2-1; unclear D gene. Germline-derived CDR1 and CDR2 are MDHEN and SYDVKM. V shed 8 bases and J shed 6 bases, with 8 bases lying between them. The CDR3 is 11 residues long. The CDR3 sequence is CASSLGNEQFF. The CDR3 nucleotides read TGTGCCAGCTCACTCGGCAATGAGCAGTTCTTC.

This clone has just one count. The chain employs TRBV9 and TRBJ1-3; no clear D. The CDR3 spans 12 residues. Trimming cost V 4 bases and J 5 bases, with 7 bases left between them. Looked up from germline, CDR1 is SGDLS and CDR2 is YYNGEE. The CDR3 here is CASSSIRNTIYF. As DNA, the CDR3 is TGTGCCAGCAGCAGTATAAGAAACACCATATATTTT.

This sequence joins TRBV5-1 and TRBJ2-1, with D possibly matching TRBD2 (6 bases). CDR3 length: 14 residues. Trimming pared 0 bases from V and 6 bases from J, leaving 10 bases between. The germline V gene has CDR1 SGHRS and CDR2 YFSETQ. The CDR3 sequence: CASSLGTTPNEQFF. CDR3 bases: TGCGCCAGCAGCTTGGGGACTACCCCCAATGAGCAGTTCTTC.

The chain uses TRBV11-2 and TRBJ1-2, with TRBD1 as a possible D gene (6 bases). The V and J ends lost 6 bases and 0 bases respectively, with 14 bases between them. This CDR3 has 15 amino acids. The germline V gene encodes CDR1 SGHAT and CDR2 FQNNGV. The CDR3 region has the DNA TGTGCCAGCAGTTTCACAGGGTTCCCTAACTATGGCTACACCTTC. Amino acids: CASSFTGFPNYGYTF.

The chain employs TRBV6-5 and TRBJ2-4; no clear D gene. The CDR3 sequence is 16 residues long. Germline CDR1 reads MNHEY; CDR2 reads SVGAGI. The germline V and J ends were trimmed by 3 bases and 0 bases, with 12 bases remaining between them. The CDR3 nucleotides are TGTGCCAGCAGTTATGATCCCCTTCTAGCCAAAAACATTCAGTACTTC. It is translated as CASSYDPLLAKNIQYF.

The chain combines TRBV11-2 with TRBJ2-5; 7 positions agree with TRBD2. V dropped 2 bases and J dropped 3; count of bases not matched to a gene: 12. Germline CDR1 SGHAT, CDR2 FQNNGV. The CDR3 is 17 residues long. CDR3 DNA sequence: TGTGCCAGCAGCTTATTTGGAAAGGCGGGAGTCGAAGAGACCCAGTACTTC. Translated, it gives CASSLFGKAGVEETQYF. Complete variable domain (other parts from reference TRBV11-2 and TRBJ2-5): EAGVAQSPRYKIIEKRQSVAFWCNPISGHATLYWYQQILGQGPKLLIQFQNNGVVDDSQLPKDRFSAERLKGVDSTLKIQPAKLEDSAVYLCASSLFGKAGVEETQYFGPGTRLLVL.

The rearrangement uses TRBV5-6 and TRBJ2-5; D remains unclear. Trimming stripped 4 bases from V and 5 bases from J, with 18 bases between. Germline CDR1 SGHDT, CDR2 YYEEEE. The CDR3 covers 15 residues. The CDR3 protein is CASSPVGSLGETQYF. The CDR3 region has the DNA TGTGCCAGCAGCCCGGTGGGAAGTCTGGGGGAGACCCAGTACTTC.

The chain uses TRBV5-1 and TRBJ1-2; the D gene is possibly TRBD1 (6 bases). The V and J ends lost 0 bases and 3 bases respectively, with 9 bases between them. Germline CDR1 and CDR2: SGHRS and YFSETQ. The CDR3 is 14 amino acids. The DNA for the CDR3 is TGCGCCAGCAGCTTGGACAACAGGGACTATGGCTACACCTTC. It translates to CASSLDNRDYGYTF.

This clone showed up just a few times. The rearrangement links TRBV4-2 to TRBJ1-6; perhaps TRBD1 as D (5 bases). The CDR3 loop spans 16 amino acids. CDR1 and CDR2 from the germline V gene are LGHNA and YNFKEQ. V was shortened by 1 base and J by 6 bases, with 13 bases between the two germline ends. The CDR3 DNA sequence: TGTGCCAGCAGCCAAGTGGGACGGGATCTTAATTCACCCCTCCACTTT. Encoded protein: CASSQVGRDLNSPLHF.

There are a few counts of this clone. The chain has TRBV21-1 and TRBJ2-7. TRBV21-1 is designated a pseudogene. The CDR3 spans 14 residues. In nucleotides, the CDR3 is TGTGCCAGCATCAACGAACCTGTGCTTTACGAGCAGTACTTC. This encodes CASINEPVLYEQYF.

CDR3 in amino acids: CASSPLKQGMGTDTQYF. The CDR3 DNA reads as TGTGCCAGCTCACCACTAAAACAGGGGATGGGCACAGATACGCAGTATTTT. The V and J genes are TRBV18 and TRBJ2-3; 7 bases are shared with TRBD1. Looked up from germline, CDR1 is KGHSH and CDR2 is LQKENI. The junction had 8 bases not matched to a gene; V was cut back by 1 base and J by 1 base. This CDR3 contains 17 residues.

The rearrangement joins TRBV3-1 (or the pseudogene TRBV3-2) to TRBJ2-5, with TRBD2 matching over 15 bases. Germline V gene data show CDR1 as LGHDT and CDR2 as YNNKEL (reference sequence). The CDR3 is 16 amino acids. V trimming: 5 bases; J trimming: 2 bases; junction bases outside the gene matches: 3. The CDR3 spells CASSGTSGRTQETQYF. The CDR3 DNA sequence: TGTGCCAGCAGCGGGACTAGCGGGAGGACACAAGAGACCCAGTACTTC.

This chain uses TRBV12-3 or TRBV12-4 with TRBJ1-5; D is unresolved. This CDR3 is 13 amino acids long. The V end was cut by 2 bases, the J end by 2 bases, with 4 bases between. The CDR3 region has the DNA TGTGCCAGCAGTTTATTGGGCAATCAGCCCCAGCATTTT. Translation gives CASSLLGNQPQHF.